One sample yielded the 14 T cell receptor beta chains listed below, sequenced in a study of T cell responses to AZD1222 COVID-19 vaccine (dated by TCRdb to the early 2020s). The time point label, read with the paper, signifies: about 28 days (+/-7) after the second vaccine dose. Libraries were constructed by the immunoSEQ multiplex PCR assay. TCRdb took over this immuneACCESS table, retaining in-frame rearrangements with V and J assigned. Such tables are incomplete; in checked studies, under half of the missing clones stem from an unresolved V gene, and the remainder is unexplained. The table for this sample lists roughly 70,000 clones; 89% of them were counted only once. The ten most abundant clones make up 9.3% of the sample. The specimen comprised peripheral blood, sampled 28 days after the second AZD1222 dose. Receptor source: an adult who received the AZD1222 COVID-19 vaccine.

The CDR3 nucleotides are TGCAGCGCTCGTGAATCTGGAAACACCATATATTTT. Amino acid sequence: CSARESGNTIYF. The J gene is TRBJ1-3, the V gene TRBV20-1; D is unclear. This CDR3 comprises 12 residues. The V gene's germline CDR1 is DFQATT and CDR2 SNEGSKA (reference sequence).

In its sample, this clone was seen once. In DNA form, the CDR3 reads TGTGCCAGCAGCGTAGACTCCTACGAGCAGTACTTC. It encodes CASSVDSYEQYF. The chain uses TRBV5-4 and TRBJ2-7, with D hard to call. CDR3 length: 12 residues. Trimming took 4 bases from V and 0 from J, leaving 5 bases between them. Germline assignment: CDR1 SGHNT and CDR2 YYREEE (reference sequence).

This rearrangement joins TRBV20-1 to TRBJ1-5; 7 bases fit TRBD1. The CDR3 is 15 residues long. J was trimmed by 7 bases and V by 3 bases; bases with no gene match: 12. The germline V gene has CDR1 DFQATT and CDR2 SNEGSKA (reference sequence). CDR3 sequence reads: CSASGERQGGQPQHF. The CDR3 region has the DNA TGCAGTGCTAGTGGGGAGCGGCAGGGGGGGCAGCCCCAGCATTTT.

The chain links TRBV7-9 to TRBJ2-3; no firm D call. There are 15 residues in the CDR3. CDR1 and CDR2 from the germline V gene are SEHNR and FQNEAQ (reference sequence). V was cut by 1 base and J by 0 bases, with 8 bases left in between. In DNA form, the CDR3 reads TGTGCCAGCAGCTTAGGGCTTCTTAGCACAGATACGCAGTATTTT. This translates into CASSLGLLSTDTQYF.

V usage is TRBV6-5 and J usage is TRBJ2-5, with 8 bases aligning to TRBD2. There are 15 residues in the CDR3. Looked up from germline, CDR1 is MNHEY and CDR2 is SVGAGI. The junction had 8 bases not matched to a gene; V was cut back by 6 bases and J by 2 bases. For the CDR3, the DNA is TGTGCCAGCAGCCGATCCAGCGGGGGACAAGAGACCCAGTACTTC. Its translation is CASSRSSGGQETQYF.

V and J are TRBV6-5 and TRBJ1-3; the D is unclear. Germline loops: CDR1 MNHEY, CDR2 SVGAGI. The CDR3 loop spans 14 amino acids. The CDR3 nucleotides read TGTGCTTGCAGGCAGGCTTTCTCTGGAAACACCATATATTTT. Translation: CACRQAFSGNTIYF.

Details on this clone: Sequence at one end of the junction differs from germline and may be a read error. The chain is built from TRBV5-6 and TRBJ1-2; tentatively, D is TRBD1 (5 bases). Germline lookup yields CDR1 SGHDT and CDR2 YYEEEE. This CDR3 contains 11 residues. The CDR3 bases are TGTGCCAGCAGCCTCTCCGGGGACTCCTCGTTC. It codes for CASSLSGDSSF.

The gene calls are TRBV3-1 (or the pseudogene TRBV3-2) and TRBJ1-2; 7 nucleotides line up with TRBD1. Germline V lookup: CDR1 LGHDT, CDR2 YNNKEL (reference sequence). This CDR3 region has 15 residues. The V segment lost 6 bases and the J segment 2 bases; nucleotides outside the gene matches: 9. CDR3 amino acids: CASRLRGKSNYGYTF. In nucleotides, the CDR3 is TGTGCCAGCAGACTCAGGGGGAAGTCCAACTATGGCTACACCTTC.

This chain uses TRBV24-1 with TRBJ1-2; TRBD1 aligns across 11 bases. The V segment lost 4 bases and the J segment 6 bases; nucleotides outside the gene matches: 9. CDR3 length equals 16 residues. Germline V gene data show CDR1 as KGHDR and CDR2 as SFDVKD. The CDR3 region is CATSDAPGQGGNGYTF. The DNA of the CDR3 is TGTGCCACCAGTGACGCCCCGGGACAGGGGGGAAATGGCTACACCTTC.

The J gene is TRBJ2-3, the V gene TRBV7-9; no definite D call. Germline V CDR1 and CDR2: SEHNR, FQNEAQ (reference sequence). V was pared by 1 base and J by 4 bases, with 15 bases between. The CDR3 totals 16 residues. Here the CDR3 reads CASSLDRTPGADTQYF. DNA for the CDR3: TGTGCCAGCAGCTTAGATCGGACCCCGGGTGCAGATACGCAGTATTTT.

This rearrangement joins TRBV19 to TRBJ2-7; no clear D. Germline CDR1 and CDR2: LNHDA and SQIVND (reference sequence). Trimming left V 3 bases short and J 2 bases short, with 8 bases between. This CDR3 is built from 13 residues. Here the CDR3 DNA reads TGTGCCAGTAGTATCGGTAGTACCTACGAGCAGTACTTC. Its protein product is CASSIGSTYEQYF.

The genes are TRBV18 and TRBJ2-1; D gene uncertain. CDR1 is KGHSH, CDR2 LQKENI, per germline. The V and J ends lost 3 bases and 4 bases respectively, with 7 bases between them. The CDR3 has 13 amino acids. CDR3: CASSPTQYNEQFF. In nucleotides, the CDR3 is TGTGCCAGCTCACCGACCCAATACAATGAGCAGTTCTTC.

This chain joins TRBV7-2 and TRBJ2-2; TRBD2 aligns across 7 bases. CDR1 and CDR2 (germline): SGHTA, FQGNSA. This CDR3 is 16 amino acids long. The junction had 6 bases not matched to a gene; V was cut back by 4 bases and J by 1 base. CDR3 loop: CASSSNSGVNTGELFF. The DNA of the CDR3 is TGTGCCAGCAGCTCAAACAGCGGGGTGAACACCGGGGAGCTGTTTTTT. Together with reference TRBV7-2 and TRBJ2-2, the CDR3 gives the full variable domain: GAGVSQSPSNKVTEKGKDVELRCDPISGHTALYWYRQSLGQGLEFLIYFQGNSAPDKSGLPSDRFSAERTGGSVSTLTIQRTQQEDSAVYLCASSSNSGVNTGELFFGEGSRLTVL.

V is TRBV6-6 and J is TRBJ2-7, with 7 bases that match TRBD1. Losses at the gene ends were 4 bases for V and 5 bases for J; bases not matched to a gene: 8. Germline assignment: CDR1 MNHNY and CDR2 SVGAGI (reference sequence). The CDR3 consists of 14 residues. The CDR3 sequence: CASSLGGIGNEQYV. As DNA, the CDR3 is TGTGCCAGCAGTTTAGGGGGCATTGGGAACGAGCAGTACGTC.